The 15 T cell receptor beta chains given below trace back to one sample, sequenced in a study of breast tumors, draining lymph nodes, adjacent tissues. From the multiplex PCR reads, TCRdb called clonotypes with MiXCR, one entry per CDR3 protein. The table has under 25,000 distinct CDR3 sequences, around 50% seen once. Material: breast tumor tissue. The receptor source for this set is a female donor with breast cancer. Some clones in this sample may be carry-over from other donors' samples.

At least ten counts were recorded for this clonotype. The chain combines TRBV6-5 with TRBJ2-5; 12 bases align to TRBD2. Germline V CDR1 and CDR2: MNHEY, SVGAGI. V trimming: 5 bases; J trimming: 3 bases; junction bases outside the gene matches: 7. This CDR3 spans 16 amino acids. Here the CDR3 DNA reads TGTGCCAGCAGTCCCCCTAGCGGGGGGGCGAAAGAGACCCAGTACTTC. This encodes CASSPPSGGAKETQYF.

The J gene is TRBJ2-7, the V gene TRBV2; D may be TRBD2 (5 bases). Trimming pared 7 bases from V and 2 bases from J, leaving 6 bases between. This CDR3 comprises 11 residues. Germline-derived CDR1 and CDR2 are SNHLY and FYNNEI. DNA of the CDR3: TGTGCCAGCATGGAGGCCTACGAGCAGTACTTC. Translated: CASMEAYEQYF. The full variable domain, in which reference TRBV2 and TRBJ2-7 provide the parts outside the CDR3, is EPEVTQTPSHQVTQMGQEVILRCVPISNHLYFYWYRQILGQKVEFLVSFYNNEISEKSEIFDDQFSVERPDGSNFTLKIRSTKLEDSAMYFCASMEAYEQYFGPGTRLTVT.

Many counts were recorded for this clonotype. The rearrangement links TRBV19 to TRBJ2-1; no clear D gene. This CDR3 spans 14 amino acids. V lost 3 bases to trimming and J lost 7 bases, with 13 bases between them. Germline CDR1 and CDR2: LNHDA and SQIVND (reference sequence). The CDR3 spells CASSIGPSSNEQFF. The CDR3 nucleotides read TGTGCCAGTAGTATTGGTCCTTCTTCAAATGAGCAGTTCTTC. The variable domain in full, completed from reference TRBV19 and TRBJ2-1, reads DGGITQSPKYLFRKEGQNVTLSCEQNLNHDAMYWYRQDPGQGLRLIYYSQIVNDFQKGDIAEGYSVSREKKESFPLTVTSAQKNPTAFYLCASSIGPSSNEQFFGPGTRLTVL.

The chain recombines TRBV11-2 with TRBJ1-6; no clear D. Germline CDR1 SGHAT, CDR2 FQNNGV. CDR3 length: 16 amino acids. Trimming took off 5 bases at V and 10 bases at J, with 21 bases between the two ends. The CDR3 spells CASSATVPIVGSPLHF. CDR3 bases: TGTGCCAGCAGCGCGACCGTCCCAATCGTTGGCTCACCCCTCCACTTT.

This sequence joins TRBV6-6 and TRBJ1-6; maybe TRBD1 (6 bases). Germline V gene lookup returns CDR1 MNHNY and CDR2 SVGAGI (reference sequence). This CDR3 is built from 15 residues. V was shortened by 0 bases and J by 7 bases, with 10 bases between the two germline ends. CDR3 amino acids: CASSYSPGENSPLHF. CDR3 bases: TGTGCCAGCAGTTACTCGCCAGGGGAAAATTCACCCCTCCACTTT.

This clonotype is medium-sized (0.01 to 0.1%) by share. This chain links TRBV13 with TRBJ2-1, with unresolved D. CDR3 length equals 16 residues. V lost 0 bases and J lost 0, with 9 bases in between. Germline V gene data show CDR1 as PRHDT and CDR2 as FYEKMQ (reference sequence). The CDR3, as DNA: TGTGCCAGCAGCTTAGGATACGGAGACTCCTACAATGAGCAGTTCTTC. Protein: CASSLGYGDSYNEQFF.

The V and J genes are TRBV5-4 and TRBJ2-3; D remains unclear. V lost 0 bases and J 1 base, leaving 3 bases between the germline ends. Germline loops: CDR1 SGHNT, CDR2 YYREEE (reference sequence). CDR3 size: 13 residues. Here the CDR3 reads CASSLGGTDTQYF. The CDR3 coding sequence is TGTGCCAGCAGCTTGGGCGGCACAGATACGCAGTATTTT. The full variable domain, its missing parts supplied by reference TRBV5-4 and TRBJ2-3, is ETGVTQSPTHLIKTRGQQVTLRCSSQSGHNTVSWYQQALGQGPQFIFQYYREEENGRGNFPPRFSGLQFPNYSSELNVNALELDDSALYLCASSLGGTDTQYFGPGTRLTVL.

As concerns this clonotype: An end of the junction differs from the germline gene, which may be a read error. The CDR3 loop is CASSQPQHF. CDR3 sequence (DNA): TGTGCCAGCAGTCAGCCCCAGCATTTT. The chain employs TRBV6-1 and TRBJ1-5, with D hard to call. The V gene's germline CDR1 is MNHNS and CDR2 SASEGT. The CDR3 sequence is 9 residues long.

In this sample, this clonotype turned up a few times. The DNA is left out, because the CDR3 cannot be placed on it with certainty; the CDR3 is given as TCRdb lists it. The chain links TRBV5-5 to TRBJ2-5; whether TRBD2, the table's D call, matches the DNA was not checked. A total of 22 residues make up the CDR3, ends included. CDR1 and CDR2 (germline): SGHKS, YYEKEE (reference sequence). The CDR3 spells CASSFYICSARALRREQETQYF.

In this sample, this clonotype is medium-sized. The chain carries TRBV20-1 and TRBJ1-2, with D possibly being TRBD1 (6 bases). In germline, CDR1 is DFQATT, CDR2 SNEGSKA (reference sequence). CDR3 length: 15 residues. Deletions cut 4 bases from V and 0 bases from J, with 15 bases between. The CDR3 DNA reads as TGCAGTGCTATATCTACAGGGAAAACTAACTATGGCTACACCTTC. The encoded protein is CSAISTGKTNYGYTF.

This chain connects TRBV3-1 to TRBJ2-5, with 16 bases aligning to TRBD2. This CDR3 has 18 residues. The junction had 12 bases not matched to a gene; V was cut back by 4 bases and J by 7 bases. The germline gives CDR1 LGHDT, CDR2 YNNKEL (reference sequence). CDR3 residues: CASSPTGLAGGHLGTQYF. As DNA, the CDR3 is TGTGCCAGCAGCCCCACGGGACTAGCGGGGGGGCATCTGGGGACCCAGTACTTC.

This rearrangement joins TRBV20-1 to TRBJ1-2; 8 bases line up with TRBD1. Germline CDR1 and CDR2: DFQATT and SNEGSKA (reference sequence). The CDR3 length is 13 residues. With 5 bases clipped from V and 5 bases from J, the junction kept 7 bases outside the gene matches. The CDR3 loop reads CSAGKTGVYGYTF. DNA for the CDR3: TGCAGTGCTGGGAAGACAGGGGTTTATGGCTACACCTTC.

This clonotype counts as medium-sized. V gene TRBV12-3 or TRBV12-4 combines with J gene TRBJ2-7, with 7 positions matching TRBD2. The CDR3 contains 12 residues. Trimming cost V 5 bases and J 7 bases; bases outside gene matches: 5. This chain's CDR3 is CASSAREGEQYF. CDR3 in DNA: TGTGCCAGCAGTGCCAGGGAGGGGGAGCAGTACTTC.

The table lists this clonotype with a few counts. The J gene is TRBJ2-1, the V gene TRBV4-1; a weak D match, TRBD1 (6 bases). This CDR3 spans 14 amino acids. Trimming left V 3 bases short and J 10 bases short, with 16 bases between. From germline, CDR1 is MGHRA and CDR2 YSYEKL. The CDR3 sequence: CASSHITGSGEQFF. Here the CDR3 DNA reads TGCGCCAGCAGCCATATTACAGGGTCGGGAGAGCAGTTCTTC.

This sequence joins TRBV7-3 and TRBJ2-1; the D gene is possibly TRBD2 (5 bases). Germline CDR1 SGHTA, CDR2 FQGTGA. V lost 2 bases and J 2 bases, leaving 13 bases between the germline ends. There are 16 residues in the CDR3. The CDR3 loop reads CASSLRASRAYNEQFF. CDR3 nucleotides: TGTGCCAGCAGCTTACGGGCTAGCCGAGCCTACAATGAGCAGTTCTTC. Complete variable domain (other parts from reference TRBV7-3 and TRBJ2-1): GAGVSQTPSNKVTEKGKYVELRCDPISGHTALYWYRQSLGQGPEFLIYFQGTGAADDSGLPNDRFFAVRPEGSVSTLKIQRTERGDSAVYLCASSLRASRAYNEQFFGPGTRLTVL.